This T cell receptor beta chain was recorded in a study of blood T cells in healthy people across ages. Points from the study as a whole: The study regarded diversity estimates from one million T cells as underestimates. Diversity was higher, and naive CD4+ cells more numerous, in long-lived donors than in aged donors.

Peripheral blood from each donor was collected in a volume of roughly 9.8 milliliters. Isolating PBMCs gave at least 6 million of these cells per sample. It was with a sample-barcoded 5' primer and a J-beta primer mix that a second PCR of roughly 6 to 12 cycles was run. TCRdb re-called the 5' RACE reads with MiXCR, one entry per CDR3 protein. The profile shows about 630,000 distinct CDR3 sequences, roughly 21% of them singletons. In regard to this clonotype: The antigen remains undetermined.

Germline loops: CDR1 MNHEY, CDR2 SMNVEV (reference sequence). The V gene lost 0 bases and the J gene lost 0 bases, with 9 bases spanning the gap. The CDR3 contains 16 residues. The sample consisted of blood. The sequence came from a man aged 65 to 85 in good health. The V gene is TRBV27, the J gene TRBJ1-5, with unresolved D. CDR3 in DNA: TGTGCCAGCAGTTTATCTTGGACGGCTAGCAATCAGCCCCAGCATTTT. Amino acids: CASSLSWTASNQPQHF.